These T cell receptor beta chains were read from a single sample in a study of identical twins. TCRdb analysed the 5' RACE reads with MiXCR anew, one entry per CDR3 protein. The data show about 220,000 distinct CDR3 sequences, with more than 6.5% seen just once and less than 2% held by the top ten. The sample was also linked to a second study, of yellow fever vaccine responses in identical twins.

Input material: memory (CD45RO+) T cells sorted from blood. These receptor sequences come from a woman aged 18-30 years in good health. Each CDR3 is given with its conserved first and last residue. The order of the fields is D gene, clone size, V gene, J gene, CDR3 DNA, CDR3 protein. A D gene is named only where the DNA matches it firmly. Clone size is given for some rows only: seen once, a few or many times, or a class if the clone is expanded.

NA,NA,TRBV30,TRBJ2-7,TGTGCCTGTCGCCAGGGCTCCTACGAGCAGTACTTC,CACRQGSYEQYF
NA,few,TRBV7-2,TRBJ2-1,TGTGCCAGCAGCTTAGGCCCTGCCGACTTGAGTGAGCAGTTCTTC,CASSLGPADLSEQFF
TRBD1,NA,TRBV30,TRBJ2-1,TGTGCCTGGAGTTCAAGACAGGGGGCTAATCAGTTCTTC,CAWSSRQGANQFF
NA,few,TRBV27,TRBJ2-3,TGTGCCAGCAGTGCAAAAGATACGCAGTATTTT,CASSAKDTQYF
NA,NA,TRBV10-2,TRBJ2-7,TGCGCCAGCAGTCTTTGGGGGAGTGGCGAGCAGTACTTC,CASSLWGSGEQYF
TRBD1,NA,TRBV4-3,TRBJ2-7,TGCGCCAGCAGCCAGGGGGCGGGCAGGGGGCATAACGAGCAGTACTTC,CASSQGAGRGHNEQYF
NA,NA,TRBV14,TRBJ2-1,TGTGCCAGCAGCCAAGTCCCGACTAGATATTCCAATGAGCAGTTCTTC,CASSQVPTRYSNEQFF
NA,few,TRBV7-2,TRBJ1-3,TGTGCCAGCAGCTTCGGACGCTCCGGAAACACCATATATTTT,CASSFGRSGNTIYF
TRBD2,NA,TRBV7-3,TRBJ2-3,TGTGCCAGCAGCTTTTTGCCTAGCGGGGGCCGCACAGATACGCAGTATTTT,CASSFLPSGGRTDTQYF
TRBD2,NA,TRBV24-1,TRBJ2-1,TGTGCCACCAGTGACCTCAGCGGGGGGGTCTACAATGAGCAGTTCTTC,CATSDLSGGVYNEQFF
NA,many,TRBV2,TRBJ2-2,TGTGCCAGCAATCGAGGGAACACCGGGGAGCTGTTTTTT,CASNRGNTGELFF
TRBD1,few,TRBV4-1,TRBJ2-3,TGCGCCAGCAGCCAAGTCCAGGGGGTCAGGATATTT,CASSQVQGVRIF
TRBD1,few,TRBV7-9,TRBJ1-2,TGTGCCAGCTCGATCACCTCAAGGACAGGGGCTGGCTACACCTTC,CASSITSRTGAGYTF
NA,NA,TRBV2,TRBJ2-3,TGTGCCAGCAGTATCCGGGGTAGCACAGATACGCAGTATTTT,CASSIRGSTDTQYF
NA,many,TRBV9,TRBJ2-1,TGTGCCAGCAGCCCCCCCTCGCCATCCTACAATGAGCAGTTCTTC,CASSPPSPSYNEQFF
TRBD2,many,TRBV20-1,TRBJ2-7,TGCAGTGCTAGAGATCAACTAGCGGGGGCCTACGAGCAGTACTTC,CSARDQLAGAYEQYF
NA,NA,TRBV21-1,TRBJ2-7,TGTGCCAGCAGCAAAGCGATCATCCAGGGGGGCCTAGTAGTGCAGTACTTC,CASSKAIIQGGLVVQYF
NA,many,TRBV7-2,TRBJ1-4,TGTGCCAGCAGCTTAGTCGGGTCGGGGGGGCTGTCTGAAAAACTGTTTTTT,CASSLVGSGGLSEKLFF
NA,NA,TRBV7-8,TRBJ2-1,TGTGCCAGCAGCTCCCGACAGAACTCCTACAATGAGCAGTTCTTC,CASSSRQNSYNEQFF
NA,NA,TRBV11-2,TRBJ1-1,TGTGCCAGCAGCGTAGGCAGCCAGGGCACTGAAGCTTTCTTT,CASSVGSQGTEAFF